The 3 T cell receptor beta chains below were found in one sample sequenced in a study of cytomegalovirus exposure and HLA in healthy donors. A multiplex PCR was run with 60 Vbeta primers and 13 Jbeta primers. Repertoires were generated with immunoSEQ multiplex PCR, while TCRdb's copy carries only in-frame clones and drops some. The table lists 180,000 or so clones, roughly 88% of them singletons. Material for sequencing was PBMCs. These receptors originate from a man younger than 35 in good health and CMV-seropositive.

The V call is TRBV11-3, the J call TRBJ2-2; D remains ambiguous. V gave up 1 base and J gave up 7 bases, with 13 bases separating them. The CDR3 has 15 residues. Germline V gives CDR1 SGHNT, CDR2 YENEEA. In nucleotides, the CDR3 is TGTGCCAGCAGCTTAGGGTCAGAGGCGGTCGGGGAGCTGTTTTTT. Translation: CASSLGSEAVGELFF. The full variable domain, with the rest looked up from reference TRBV11-3 and TRBJ2-2, is EAGVVQSPRYKIIEKKQPVAFWCNPISGHNTLYWYLQNLGQGPELLIRYENEEAVDDSQLPKDRFSAERLKGVDSTLKIQPAELGDSAVYLCASSLGSEAVGELFFGEGSRLTVL.

The V gene is TRBV14, the J gene TRBJ1-2; D call uncertain. Germline CDR1 and CDR2: SGHDN and FVKESK. The V and J ends lost 4 bases and 3 bases respectively, with 15 bases between them. CDR3 length: 15 amino acids. This CDR3 reads CASSLEGRTYYGYTF. CDR3 sequence (DNA): TGTGCCAGCAGCCTGGAAGGCAGGACTTACTATGGCTACACCTTC.

The rearrangement uses TRBV27 and TRBJ2-7; tentative D call: TRBD1 (6 bases). CDR1 is MNHEY and CDR2 is SMNVEV in the germline V gene (reference sequence). V gave up 6 bases and J gave up 7 bases, with 19 bases separating them. The CDR3 spans 14 residues. As DNA, the CDR3 is TGTGCCAGCAGCCCTAGGACAGCCCTTTGGGAGCAGTACTTC. This gives the protein CASSPRTALWEQYF.